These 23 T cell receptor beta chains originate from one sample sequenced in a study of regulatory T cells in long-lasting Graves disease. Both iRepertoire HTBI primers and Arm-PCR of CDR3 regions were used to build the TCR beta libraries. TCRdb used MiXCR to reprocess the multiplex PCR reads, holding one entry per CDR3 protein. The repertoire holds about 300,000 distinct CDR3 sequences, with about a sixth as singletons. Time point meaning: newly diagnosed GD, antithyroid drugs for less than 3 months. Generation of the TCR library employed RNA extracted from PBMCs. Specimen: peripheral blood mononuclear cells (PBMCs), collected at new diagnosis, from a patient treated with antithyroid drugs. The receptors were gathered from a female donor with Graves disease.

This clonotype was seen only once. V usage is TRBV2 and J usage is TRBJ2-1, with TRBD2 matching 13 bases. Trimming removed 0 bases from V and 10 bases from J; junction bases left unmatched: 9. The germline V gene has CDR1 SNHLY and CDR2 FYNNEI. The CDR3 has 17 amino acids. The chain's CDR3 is CASSEADGLAGVQEQFF. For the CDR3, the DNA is TGTGCCAGCAGTGAAGCGGACGGACTAGCGGGAGTACAGGAGCAGTTCTTC. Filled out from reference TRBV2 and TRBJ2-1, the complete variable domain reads EPEVTQTPSHQVTQMGQEVILRCVPISNHLYFYWYRQILGQKVEFLVSFYNNEISEKSEIFDDQFSVERPDGSNFTLKIRSTKLEDSAMYFCASSEADGLAGVQEQFFGPGTRLTVL.

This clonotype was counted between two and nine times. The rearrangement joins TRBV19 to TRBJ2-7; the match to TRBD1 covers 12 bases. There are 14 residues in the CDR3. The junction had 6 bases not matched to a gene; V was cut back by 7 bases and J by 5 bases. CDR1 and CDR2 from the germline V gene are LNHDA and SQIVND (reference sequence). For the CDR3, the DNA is TGTGCCAGTACCCGGGGACAGGGGGCCAACGAGCAGTACTTC. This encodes CASTRGQGANEQYF.

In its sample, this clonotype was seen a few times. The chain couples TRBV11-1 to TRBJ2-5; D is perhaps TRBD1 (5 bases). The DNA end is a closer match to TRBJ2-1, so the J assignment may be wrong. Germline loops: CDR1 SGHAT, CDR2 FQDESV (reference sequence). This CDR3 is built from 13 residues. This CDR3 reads CASSAGAAPEQFF. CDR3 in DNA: TGTGCCAGCAGCGCTGGGGCGGCCCCCGAGCAGTTCTTC.

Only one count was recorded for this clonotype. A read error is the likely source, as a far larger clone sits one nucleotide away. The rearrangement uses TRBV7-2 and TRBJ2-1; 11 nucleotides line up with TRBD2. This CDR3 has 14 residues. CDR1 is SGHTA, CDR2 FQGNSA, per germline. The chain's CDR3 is CASSQGLAANEQCF. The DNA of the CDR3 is TGTGCCAGCAGCCAGGGACTAGCGGCTAATGAGCAGTGCTTC.

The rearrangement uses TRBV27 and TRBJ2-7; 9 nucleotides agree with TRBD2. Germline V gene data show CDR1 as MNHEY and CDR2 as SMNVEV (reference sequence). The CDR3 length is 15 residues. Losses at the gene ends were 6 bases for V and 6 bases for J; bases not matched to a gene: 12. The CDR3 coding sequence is TGTGCCAGCAGCTACAGGGCGGGAGGGCCGGGCGAGCAGTACTTC. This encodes CASSYRAGGPGEQYF.

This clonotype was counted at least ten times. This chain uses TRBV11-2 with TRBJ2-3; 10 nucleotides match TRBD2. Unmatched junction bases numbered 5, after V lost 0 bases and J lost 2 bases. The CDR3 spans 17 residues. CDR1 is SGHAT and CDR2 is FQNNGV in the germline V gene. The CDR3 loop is CASSLDWTSGPTDTQYF. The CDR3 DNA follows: TGTGCCAGCAGCTTAGACTGGACTAGCGGACCCACAGATACGCAGTATTTT.

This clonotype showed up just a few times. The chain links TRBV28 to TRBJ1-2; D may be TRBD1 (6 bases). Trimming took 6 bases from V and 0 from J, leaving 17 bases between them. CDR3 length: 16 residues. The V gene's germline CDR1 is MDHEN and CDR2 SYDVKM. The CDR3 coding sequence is TGTGCCAGCAGACTTCGGGGGGCCCTAGCTAACTATGGCTACACCTTC. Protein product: CASRLRGALANYGYTF.

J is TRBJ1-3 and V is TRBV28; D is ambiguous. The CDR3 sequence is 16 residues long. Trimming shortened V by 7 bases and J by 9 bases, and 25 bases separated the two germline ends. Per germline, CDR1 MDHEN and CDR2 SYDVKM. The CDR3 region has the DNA TGTGCCAGCACCCATAGGGTGGGCCCCATGGAAAGCACCATATATTTT. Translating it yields CASTHRVGPMESTIYF. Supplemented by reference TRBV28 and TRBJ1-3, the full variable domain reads DVKVTQSSRYLVKRTGEKVFLECVQDMDHENMFWYRQDPGLGLRLIYFSYDVKMKEKGDIPEGYSVSREKKERFSLILESASTNQTSMYLCASTHRVGPMESTIYFGEGSWLTVV.

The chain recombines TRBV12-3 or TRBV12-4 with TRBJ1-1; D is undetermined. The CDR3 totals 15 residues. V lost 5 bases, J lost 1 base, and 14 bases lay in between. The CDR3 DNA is TGTGCCAGCAGTCCCCCCCCCTCGCGGAACACTGAAGCTTTCTTT. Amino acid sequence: CASSPPPSRNTEAFF.

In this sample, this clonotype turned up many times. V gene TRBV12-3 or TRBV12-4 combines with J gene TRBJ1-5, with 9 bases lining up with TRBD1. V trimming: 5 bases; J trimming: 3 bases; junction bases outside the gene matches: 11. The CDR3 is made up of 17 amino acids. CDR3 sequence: CASSPHQGQGYNQPQHF. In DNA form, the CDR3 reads TGTGCCAGCAGTCCCCATCAGGGACAGGGTTACAATCAGCCCCAGCATTTT.

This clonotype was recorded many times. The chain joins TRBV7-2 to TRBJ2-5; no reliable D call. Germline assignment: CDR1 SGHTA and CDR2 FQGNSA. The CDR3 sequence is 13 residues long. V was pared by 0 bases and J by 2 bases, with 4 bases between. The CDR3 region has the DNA TGTGCCAGCAGCTTAGCCTTTCAAGAGACCCAGTACTTC. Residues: CASSLAFQETQYF.

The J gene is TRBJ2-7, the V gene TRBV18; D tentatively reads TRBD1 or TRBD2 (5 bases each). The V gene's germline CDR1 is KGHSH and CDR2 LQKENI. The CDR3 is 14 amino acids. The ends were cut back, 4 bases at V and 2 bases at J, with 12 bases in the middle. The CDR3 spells CASSLGVDAYEQYF. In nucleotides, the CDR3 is TGTGCCAGCTCACTGGGGGTGGACGCCTACGAGCAGTACTTC.

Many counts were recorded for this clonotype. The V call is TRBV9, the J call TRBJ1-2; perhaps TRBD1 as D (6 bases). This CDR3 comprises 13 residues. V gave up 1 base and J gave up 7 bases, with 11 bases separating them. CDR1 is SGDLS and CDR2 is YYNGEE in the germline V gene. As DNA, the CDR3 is TGTGCCAGCAGCGTAAATTCAGGGGCTGGCTACACCTTC. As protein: CASSVNSGAGYTF. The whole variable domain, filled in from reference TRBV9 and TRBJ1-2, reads DSGVTQTPKHLITATGQRVTLRCSPRSGDLSVYWYQQSLDQGLQFLIQYYNGEERAKGNILERFSAQQFPDLHSELNLSSLELGDSALYFCASSVNSGAGYTFGSGTRLTVV.

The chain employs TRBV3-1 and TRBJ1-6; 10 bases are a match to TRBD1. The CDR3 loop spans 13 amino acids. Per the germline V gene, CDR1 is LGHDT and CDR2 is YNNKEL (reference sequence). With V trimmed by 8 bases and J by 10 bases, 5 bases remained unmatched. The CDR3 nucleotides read TGTGCCAGCGGGGACAGGGGTGGCTCACCCCTCCACTTT. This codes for CASGDRGGSPLHF.

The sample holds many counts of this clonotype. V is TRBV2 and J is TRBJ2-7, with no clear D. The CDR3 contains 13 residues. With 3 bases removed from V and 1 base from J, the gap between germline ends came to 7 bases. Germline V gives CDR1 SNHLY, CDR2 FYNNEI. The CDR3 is CASSDYGSYEQYF. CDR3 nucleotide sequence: TGTGCCAGCAGTGATTACGGTTCCTACGAGCAGTACTTC.

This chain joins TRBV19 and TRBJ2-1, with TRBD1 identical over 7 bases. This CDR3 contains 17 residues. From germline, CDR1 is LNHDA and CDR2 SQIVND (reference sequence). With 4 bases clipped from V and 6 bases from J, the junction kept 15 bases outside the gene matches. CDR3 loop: CASSTGADRSEGNEQFF. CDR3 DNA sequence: TGTGCCAGTAGTACCGGGGCGGACAGGAGTGAAGGCAATGAGCAGTTCTTC.

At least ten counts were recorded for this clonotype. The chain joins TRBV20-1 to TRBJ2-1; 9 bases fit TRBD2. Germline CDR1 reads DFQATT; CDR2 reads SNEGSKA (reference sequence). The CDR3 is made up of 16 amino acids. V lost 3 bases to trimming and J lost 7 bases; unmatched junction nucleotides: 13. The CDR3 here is CSASRLAAGLTNEQFF. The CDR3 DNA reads TGCAGTGCTAGCCGACTAGCGGCAGGCCTTACGAATGAGCAGTTCTTC.

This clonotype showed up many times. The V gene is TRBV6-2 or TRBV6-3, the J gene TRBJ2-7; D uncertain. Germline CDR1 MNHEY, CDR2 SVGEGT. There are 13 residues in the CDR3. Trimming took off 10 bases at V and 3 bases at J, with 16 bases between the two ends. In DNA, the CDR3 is TGTGCCATTTCGTACACTACGAACTACGAGCAGTACTTC. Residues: CAISYTTNYEQYF.

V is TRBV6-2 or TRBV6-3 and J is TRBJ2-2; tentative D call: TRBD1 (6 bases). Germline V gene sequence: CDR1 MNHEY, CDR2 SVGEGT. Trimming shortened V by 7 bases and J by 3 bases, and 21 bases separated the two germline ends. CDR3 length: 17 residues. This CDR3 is CASTPLGGQIDTGELFF. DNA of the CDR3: TGTGCCAGCACCCCCCTGGGTGGACAGATAGACACCGGGGAGCTGTTTTTT.

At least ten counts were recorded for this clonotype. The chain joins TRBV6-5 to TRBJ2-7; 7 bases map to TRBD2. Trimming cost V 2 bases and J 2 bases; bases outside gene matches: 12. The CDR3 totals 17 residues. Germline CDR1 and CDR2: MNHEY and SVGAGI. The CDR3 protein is CASSYIGSGIGPYEQYF. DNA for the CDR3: TGTGCCAGCAGTTACATCGGGAGCGGGATTGGCCCCTACGAGCAGTACTTC.

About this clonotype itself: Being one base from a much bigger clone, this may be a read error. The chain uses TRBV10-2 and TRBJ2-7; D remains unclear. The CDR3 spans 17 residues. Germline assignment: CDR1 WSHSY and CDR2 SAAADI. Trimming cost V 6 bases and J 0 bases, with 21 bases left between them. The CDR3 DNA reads TGCGCCAGCAGCGAAGGAAGCCCAGAAACGCCCTCCTACGAGCAGTACTTC. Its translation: CASSEGSPETPSYEQYF.

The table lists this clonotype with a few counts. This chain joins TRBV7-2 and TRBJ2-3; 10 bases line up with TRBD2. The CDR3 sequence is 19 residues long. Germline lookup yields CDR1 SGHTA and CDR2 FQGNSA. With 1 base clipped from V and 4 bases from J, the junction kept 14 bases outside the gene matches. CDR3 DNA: TGTGCCAGCAGCTTAGACCCCCGGCTAGCGGGAGAAGCCGCAGATACGCAGTATTTT. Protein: CASSLDPRLAGEAADTQYF.

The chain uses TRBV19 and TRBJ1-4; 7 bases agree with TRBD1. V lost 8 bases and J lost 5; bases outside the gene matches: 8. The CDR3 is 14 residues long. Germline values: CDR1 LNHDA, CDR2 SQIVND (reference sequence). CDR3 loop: CASAWTGSNEKLFF. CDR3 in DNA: TGTGCCAGTGCATGGACAGGTTCGAATGAAAAACTGTTTTTT.